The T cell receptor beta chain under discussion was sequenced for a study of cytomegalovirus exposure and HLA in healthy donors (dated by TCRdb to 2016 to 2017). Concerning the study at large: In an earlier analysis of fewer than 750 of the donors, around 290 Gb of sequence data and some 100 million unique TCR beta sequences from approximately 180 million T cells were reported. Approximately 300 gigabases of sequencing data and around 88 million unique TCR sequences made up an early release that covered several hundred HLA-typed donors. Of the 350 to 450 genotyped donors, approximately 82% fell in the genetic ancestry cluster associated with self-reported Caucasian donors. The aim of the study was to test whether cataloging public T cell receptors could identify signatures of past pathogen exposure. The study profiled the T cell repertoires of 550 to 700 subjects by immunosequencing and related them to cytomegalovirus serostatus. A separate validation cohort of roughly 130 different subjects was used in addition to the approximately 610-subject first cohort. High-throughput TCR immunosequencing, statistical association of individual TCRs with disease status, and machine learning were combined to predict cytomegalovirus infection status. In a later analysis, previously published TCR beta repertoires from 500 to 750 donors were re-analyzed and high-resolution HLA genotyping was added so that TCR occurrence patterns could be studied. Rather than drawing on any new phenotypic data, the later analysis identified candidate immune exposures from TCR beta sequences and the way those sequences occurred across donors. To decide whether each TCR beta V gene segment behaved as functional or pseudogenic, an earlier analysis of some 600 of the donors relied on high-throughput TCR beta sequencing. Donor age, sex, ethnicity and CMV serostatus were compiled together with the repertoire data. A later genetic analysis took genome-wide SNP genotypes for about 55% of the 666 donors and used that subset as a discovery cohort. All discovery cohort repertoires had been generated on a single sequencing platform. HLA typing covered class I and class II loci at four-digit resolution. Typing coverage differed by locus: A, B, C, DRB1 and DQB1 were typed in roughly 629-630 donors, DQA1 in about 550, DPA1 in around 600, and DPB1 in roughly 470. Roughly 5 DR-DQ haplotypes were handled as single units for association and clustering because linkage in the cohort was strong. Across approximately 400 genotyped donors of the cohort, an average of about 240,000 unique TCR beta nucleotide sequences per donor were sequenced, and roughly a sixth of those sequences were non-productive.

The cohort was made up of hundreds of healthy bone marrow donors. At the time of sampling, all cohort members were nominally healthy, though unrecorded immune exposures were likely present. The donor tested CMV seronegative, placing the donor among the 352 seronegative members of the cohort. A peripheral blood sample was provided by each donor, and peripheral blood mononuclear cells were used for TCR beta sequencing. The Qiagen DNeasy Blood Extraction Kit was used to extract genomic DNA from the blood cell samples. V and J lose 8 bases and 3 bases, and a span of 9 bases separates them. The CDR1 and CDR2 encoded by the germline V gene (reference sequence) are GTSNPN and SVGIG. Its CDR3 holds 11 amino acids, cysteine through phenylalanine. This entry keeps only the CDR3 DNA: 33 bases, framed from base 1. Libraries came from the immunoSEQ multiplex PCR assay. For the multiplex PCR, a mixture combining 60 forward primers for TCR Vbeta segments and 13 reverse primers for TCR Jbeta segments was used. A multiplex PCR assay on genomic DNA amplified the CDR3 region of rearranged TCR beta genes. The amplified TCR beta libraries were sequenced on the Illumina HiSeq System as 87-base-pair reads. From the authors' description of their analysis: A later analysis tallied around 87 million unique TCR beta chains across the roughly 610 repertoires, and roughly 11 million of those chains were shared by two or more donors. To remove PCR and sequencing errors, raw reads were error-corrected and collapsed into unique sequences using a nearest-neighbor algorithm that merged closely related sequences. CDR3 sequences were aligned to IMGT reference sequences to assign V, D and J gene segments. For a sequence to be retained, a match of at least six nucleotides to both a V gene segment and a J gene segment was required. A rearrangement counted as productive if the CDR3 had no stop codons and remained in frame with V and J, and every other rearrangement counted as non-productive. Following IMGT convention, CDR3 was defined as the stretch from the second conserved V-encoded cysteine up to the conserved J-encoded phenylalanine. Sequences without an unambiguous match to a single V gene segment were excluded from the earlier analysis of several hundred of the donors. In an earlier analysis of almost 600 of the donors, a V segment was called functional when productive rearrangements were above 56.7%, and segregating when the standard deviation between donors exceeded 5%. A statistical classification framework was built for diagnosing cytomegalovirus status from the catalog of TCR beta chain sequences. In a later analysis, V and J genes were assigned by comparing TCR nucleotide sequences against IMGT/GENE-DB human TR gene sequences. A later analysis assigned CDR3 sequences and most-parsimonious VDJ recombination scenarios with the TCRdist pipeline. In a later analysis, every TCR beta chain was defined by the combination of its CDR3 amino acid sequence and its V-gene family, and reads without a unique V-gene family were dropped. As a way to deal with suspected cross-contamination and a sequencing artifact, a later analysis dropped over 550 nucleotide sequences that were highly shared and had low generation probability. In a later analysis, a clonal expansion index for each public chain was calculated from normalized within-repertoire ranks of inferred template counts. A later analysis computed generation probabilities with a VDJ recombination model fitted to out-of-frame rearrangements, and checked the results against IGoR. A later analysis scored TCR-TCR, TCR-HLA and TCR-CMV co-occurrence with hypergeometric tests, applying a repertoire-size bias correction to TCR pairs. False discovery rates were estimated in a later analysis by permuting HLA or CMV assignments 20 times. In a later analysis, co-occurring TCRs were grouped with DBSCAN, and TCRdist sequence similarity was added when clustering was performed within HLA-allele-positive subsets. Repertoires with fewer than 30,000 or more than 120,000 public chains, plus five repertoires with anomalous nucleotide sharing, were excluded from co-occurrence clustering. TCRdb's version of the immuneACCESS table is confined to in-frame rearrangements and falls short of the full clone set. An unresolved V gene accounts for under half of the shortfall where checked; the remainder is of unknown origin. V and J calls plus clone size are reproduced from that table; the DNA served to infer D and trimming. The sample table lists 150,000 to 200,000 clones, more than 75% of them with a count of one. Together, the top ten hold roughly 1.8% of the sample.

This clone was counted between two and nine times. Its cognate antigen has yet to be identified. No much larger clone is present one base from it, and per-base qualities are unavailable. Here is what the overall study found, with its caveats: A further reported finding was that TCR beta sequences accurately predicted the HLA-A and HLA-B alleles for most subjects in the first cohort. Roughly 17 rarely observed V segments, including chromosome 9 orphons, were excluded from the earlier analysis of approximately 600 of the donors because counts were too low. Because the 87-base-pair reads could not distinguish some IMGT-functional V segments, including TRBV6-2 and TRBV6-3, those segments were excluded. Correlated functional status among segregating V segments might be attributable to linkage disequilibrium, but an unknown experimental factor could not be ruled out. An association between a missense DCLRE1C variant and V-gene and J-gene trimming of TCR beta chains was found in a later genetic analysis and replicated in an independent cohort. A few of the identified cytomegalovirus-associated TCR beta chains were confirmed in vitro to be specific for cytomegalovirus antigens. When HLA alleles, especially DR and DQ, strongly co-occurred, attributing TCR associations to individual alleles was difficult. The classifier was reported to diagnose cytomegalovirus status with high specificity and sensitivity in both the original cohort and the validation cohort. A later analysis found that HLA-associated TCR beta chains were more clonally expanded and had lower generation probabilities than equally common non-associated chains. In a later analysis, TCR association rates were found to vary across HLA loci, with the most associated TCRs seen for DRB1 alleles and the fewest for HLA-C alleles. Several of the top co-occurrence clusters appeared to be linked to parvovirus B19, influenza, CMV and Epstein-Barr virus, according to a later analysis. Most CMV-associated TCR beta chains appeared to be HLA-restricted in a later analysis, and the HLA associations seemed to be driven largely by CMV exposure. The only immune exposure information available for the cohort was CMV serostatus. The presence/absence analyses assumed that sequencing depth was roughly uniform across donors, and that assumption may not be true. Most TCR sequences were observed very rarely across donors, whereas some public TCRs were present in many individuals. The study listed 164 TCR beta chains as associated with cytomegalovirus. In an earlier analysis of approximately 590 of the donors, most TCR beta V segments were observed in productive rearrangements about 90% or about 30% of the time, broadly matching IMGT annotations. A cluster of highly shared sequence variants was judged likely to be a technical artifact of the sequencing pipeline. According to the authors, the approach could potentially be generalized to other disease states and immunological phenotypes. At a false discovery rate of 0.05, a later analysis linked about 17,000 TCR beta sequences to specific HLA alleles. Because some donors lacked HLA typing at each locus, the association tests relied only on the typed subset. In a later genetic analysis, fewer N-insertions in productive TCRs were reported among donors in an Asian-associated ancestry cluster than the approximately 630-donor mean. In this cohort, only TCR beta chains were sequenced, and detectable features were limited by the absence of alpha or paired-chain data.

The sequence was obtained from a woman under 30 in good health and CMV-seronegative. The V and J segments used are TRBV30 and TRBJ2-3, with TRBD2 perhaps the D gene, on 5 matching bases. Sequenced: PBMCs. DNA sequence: TGTGCCCTAGGGAGTACAGATACGCAGTATTTT. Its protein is CALGSTDTQYF.